This section outlines one T cell receptor (beta chain) sequence together with its context. Methods used by the authors: Researchers report that nucleated cell counts were estimated from reference gene primer amplification. Measured with immunoSEQ multiplex PCR; TCRdb has only the in-frame clones, and not every one. V, J and clone size reflect that table, while D and trimming were determined from the DNA. Of about 130,000 clones listed, 75% to 85% are singletons. The sample is drawn from a study of blood T cell repertoires in COVID-19. Material for sequencing was peripheral blood. The origin of this receptor is a woman in her 70s with COVID-19, enrolled during active disease.

In DNA form, the CDR3 reads TGTGCCAGTAGTGGCATATTCTATGGCTACACCTTC. It specifies CASSGIFYGYTF. The genes are TRBV19 and TRBJ1-2; D remains ambiguous. The CDR3 is 12 amino acids. Germline V lookup: CDR1 LNHDA, CDR2 SQIVND (reference sequence). Trimming shortened V by 5 bases and J by 4 bases, and 8 bases separated the two germline ends. Drawing the rest from reference TRBV19 and TRBJ1-2, the complete variable domain is DGGITQSPKYLFRKEGQNVTLSCEQNLNHDAMYWYRQDPGQGLRLIYYSQIVNDFQKGDIAEGYSVSREKKESFPLTVTSAQKNPTAFYLCASSGIFYGYTFGSGTRLTVV.